This paragraph covers one T cell receptor beta chain sequence. This sample stems from a study of OX40 agonist ivuxolimab in advanced cancers. The overall study: At 0.01 to 10 mg/kg, ivuxolimab was administered intravenously to patients every 2 weeks. The diagnoses of dose-escalation patients were hepatocellular carcinoma, melanoma, renal cell or head and neck cancer. A history of anti-PD-1, anti-PD-L1 or anti-CTLA-4 therapy was acceptable, and about 40% had some.

The protocol was immunoSEQ multiplex PCR, while the TCRdb copy is restricted to in-frame clones and leaves out a portion. Of about 50,000 clones in the sample, roughly four fifths were seen once. The V end lost 5 bases, the J end lost 4 bases, and 12 bases lay between the germline ends. Per the germline V gene, CDR1 is KGHSH and CDR2 is LQKENI. There are 14 residues in the CDR3. Systemic immunosuppression or a history of autoimmune disease excluded patients. The receptor was isolated from an adult with an advanced solid tumor such as melanoma, head and neck, liver or kidney cancer. The starting material was CD4+ or CD8+ T cells sorted from blood, obtained in a trial of the OX40 agonist ivuxolimab. The chain combines TRBV18 with TRBJ1-5; no definite D call. The CDR3 DNA sequence: TGTGCCAGCTCAAAAGGAGAACAAAATCAGCCCCAGCATTTT. It is translated as CASSKGEQNQPQHF.